The subject of this entry is one T cell receptor (beta chain). Its antigen remains unidentified. Base quality data are lacking; no much larger clone is found one base away. This entry is derived from a study of OX40 agonist ivuxolimab in advanced cancers. For context, the study as a whole: The costimulatory receptor OX40 (CD134) was targeted by ivuxolimab, a fully human IgG2 agonistic monoclonal antibody. Intravenous ivuxolimab was administered to patients every 2 weeks at six dose levels: 0.01, 0.1, 0.3, 1.5, 3 and 10 mg/kg. Of the approximately 54 dose-escalation patients, hepatocellular carcinoma was present in roughly 19, melanoma in approximately 15, renal cell carcinoma in 9 and head and neck cancer in 9. In the dose-escalation cohort, roughly 80% of patients were male, and the mean age was approximately 64 years, with a range of roughly 20 to 85. The paper reports the monotherapy dose-escalation portion (N of about 47 patients) of the phase I ivuxolimab trial. The purpose of peripheral TCRbeta sequencing was to test whether ivuxolimab changed TCR sequence diversity and led to clonal T-cell expansion. Prior anti-PD-1, anti-PD-L1 or anti-CTLA-4 therapy was permitted, and approximately 39% of dose-escalation patients had received checkpoint inhibitors. Partial responses occurred in three dose-escalation patients, of whom one had hepatocellular carcinoma and two had cutaneous melanoma.

Patients with autoimmune disease history or receiving systemic immunosuppression were excluded from the trial. Peripheral blood for TCR sequencing was collected from all dose cohorts at baseline, on cycle 4 day 1, and on cycle 7 day 1. Samples came from an open-label, multicenter, first-in-human phase I dose-escalation trial of ivuxolimab. Adults with locally advanced or metastatic melanoma, renal cell, hepatocellular, or head and neck squamous cell carcinoma were enrolled in the trial. Before TCR sequencing, CD4+ T cells and CD8+ T cells were sorted from peripheral blood as separate populations. Germline trimming: 2 bases from V, 9 bases from J; junction bases outside gene matches: 2. The CDR3 runs 13 residues from the cysteine to the phenylalanine. The read is trimmed to its CDR3 DNA, 39 bases read in frame from base 1. Based on the germline V gene, the CDR1 and CDR2 sequences are MDHEN and SYDVKM.

To sequence the TCRbeta CDR3 region, genomic DNA was isolated from the sorted cells. TCRbeta CDR3 regions were sequenced using the immunoSEQ Assay. The table comes from immuneACCESS by way of TCRdb, which keeps in-frame sequences with V and J called. Part of the clones is missing from these tables; in studies checked, under half for an unresolved V gene and the rest for unknown reasons. The sample records 42,000 or so clones, 82% of which are singletons. The top ten clones comprise 23% of the sample. General findings and caveats noted by the study authors: The antigen specificity of the clonally expanded peripheral T cells was not determined. Partial responders in the 0.1-3.0 mg/kg groups had among the lowest normalized peripheral clonal expansion, especially among CD8+ T cells. After ivuxolimab, more expanded clones were found on average in CD8+ T cells than in CD4+ T cells. Low levels of normalized T-cell clonal expansion were also seen in some nonresponding patients. At doses from 0.1 to 3.0 mg/kg, clonal expansion was seen in both CD4+ and CD8+ blood T cells between baseline and week 6.

The chain joins TRBV28 to TRBJ2-1, with 9 junctional bases fitting TRBD2. Sequenced here: CD4+ or CD8+ T cells sorted from blood, sampled in a trial of the OX40 agonist ivuxolimab. The clonotype was recovered from an adult with an advanced solid tumor such as melanoma, head and neck, liver or kidney cancer. The CDR3 loop reads CASSLAGGVEQFF. The DNA sequence follows: TGTGCCAGCAGTTTAGCGGGAGGGGTTGAGCAGTTCTTC.